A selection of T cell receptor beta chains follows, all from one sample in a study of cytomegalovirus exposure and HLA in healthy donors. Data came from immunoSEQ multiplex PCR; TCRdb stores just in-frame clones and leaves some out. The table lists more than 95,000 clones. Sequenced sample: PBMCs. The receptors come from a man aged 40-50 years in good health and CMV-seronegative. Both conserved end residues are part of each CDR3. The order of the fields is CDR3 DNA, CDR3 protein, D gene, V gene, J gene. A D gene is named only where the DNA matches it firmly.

TGTGCCAGCAGCTCTTTCCGTCTAGCGGGGGGGTACGAGCAGTACTTC,CASSSFRLAGGYEQYF,TRBD2,TRBV5-6,TRBJ2-7
TGTGCTAGCAGCTCCGACTACAACAATGAGCAGTTCTTC,CASSSDYNNEQFF,NA,TRBV7-7,TRBJ2-1
TGCGCCAGCAGCTCAGAAGGGACTAGCTCCACAGATACGCAGTATTTT,CASSSEGTSSTDTQYF,TRBD2,TRBV5-1,TRBJ2-3
TGTGCCAGCAGCTGGACAGGGACCTCTGGAAACACCATATATTTT,CASSWTGTSGNTIYF,TRBD1,TRBV7-6,TRBJ1-3
TGCAGCGTTGAAGATCTAGAAGTGGAGGGGGGGGAGCTGTTTTTT,CSVEDLEVEGGELFF,NA,TRBV29-1,TRBJ2-2
TGTGCCATCAGAGCCGGGACTGTCCCCGGCGGGGAGCTGTTTTTT,CAIRAGTVPGGELFF,NA,TRBV10-3,TRBJ2-2
TGTGCCAGCAGTTACGGACAATCCTACGAGCAGTACTTC,CASSYGQSYEQYF,NA,TRBV6-5,TRBJ2-7
TGTGCCAGCAGCGTAGGAGGGATCCCTAACACTGAAGCTTTCTTT,CASSVGGIPNTEAFF,NA,TRBV9,TRBJ1-1
TGTGCCAGCAGTGTTCAGGCAGCTTTCTTT,CASSVQAAFF,NA,TRBV6-1,TRBJ1-1
TGTGCCATCAGTGAGTCTTCTGGGGGGAATGAGCAGTTCTTC,CAISESSGGNEQFF,NA,TRBV10-3,TRBJ2-1
TGTGCCAGCAGTGGCGAGGGTACGCAGTATTTT,CASSGEGTQYF,NA,TRBV2,TRBJ2-3
TGTGCCAGCAGGCGTCGGGGCGGGAGGGGCAATGAGCAGTTCTTC,CASRRRGGRGNEQFF,TRBD2,TRBV5-4,TRBJ2-1
TGTGCCAGCAGCGTAGGCCCTAGCGGGAGTAAAGGTAGGAATGAGCAGTTCTTC,CASSVGPSGSKGRNEQFF,TRBD2,TRBV9,TRBJ2-1
TGCGCCAGCAGGGCAGGAATAATCCCCTACGAGCAGTACTTC,CASRAGIIPYEQYF,NA,TRBV10-1,TRBJ2-7
TGTGCCAGCAGCCCGTCGACTGTGCCGTCAAGGGAGCAGTACTTC,CASSPSTVPSREQYF,NA,TRBV28,TRBJ2-7
TGTGCCAGCAGCTTAGTAGGAGGGAAAAACACTGAAGCTTTCTTT,CASSLVGGKNTEAFF,NA,TRBV7-6,TRBJ1-1
TGCAGCGTCTTGGGACTAGCGAACACAGATACGCAGTATTTT,CSVLGLANTDTQYF,TRBD2,TRBV29-1,TRBJ2-3
TGTGCCAGCAGTAGGCTAGCGGGAGTGGATGAGCAGTTCTTC,CASSRLAGVDEQFF,TRBD2,TRBV6-1,TRBJ2-1
TGTGCCAGCAGCCTTGACAGGGGGCTGAGGGAGACCCAGTACTTC,CASSLDRGLRETQYF,TRBD1,TRBV11-3,TRBJ2-5
TGTGCCAGCAGCTTAGACAATATGGGGGCGGCGGGCTATGGCTACACCTTC,CASSLDNMGAAGYGYTF,NA,TRBV11-3,TRBJ1-2
TGTGCCAGCAGCTTAACCGGGGGGACCTACAATGAGCAGTTCTTC,CASSLTGGTYNEQFF,TRBD2,TRBV7-3,TRBJ2-1
TGTGCCAGCAGTTTATTCGACAGGGGGAGTAGTTTCGAGCAGTACTTC,CASSLFDRGSSFEQYF,TRBD1,TRBV27,TRBJ2-7
TGTGCCAGCAGCCAAGACACCACGACAGGGACCTACGAGCAGTACTTC,CASSQDTTTGTYEQYF,TRBD1,TRBV14,TRBJ2-7
TGTGCCAGCAGTTTTACCGGGACAGGTTCCTACGAGCAGTACTTC,CASSFTGTGSYEQYF,TRBD1,TRBV27,TRBJ2-7
TGCGCCAGCAGCCGTGGACAGGGCTCTTACACAGATACGCAGTATTTT,CASSRGQGSYTDTQYF,TRBD1,TRBV4-3,TRBJ2-3
TGTGCCAGCAGCCAAGACACTAGCGGGGGGTACAATGGGCAGTTCTTC,CASSQDTSGGYNGQFF,TRBD2,TRBV4-2,TRBJ2-1
TGTGCCAGCAGCAAAGCCCCACCACCCGCCCCCCCGGGACAGGTCCATCACGAGCAGTACTTC,CASSKAPPPAPPGQVHHEQYF,NA,TRBV21-1,TRBJ2-7
TGTGCCAGCAGGTTAGTGAAAAACCCACAGGGGAACACTGAAGCTTTCTTT,CASRLVKNPQGNTEAFF,NA,TRBV7-9,TRBJ1-1
TGCAGCGTCCTTGGGACAGGGGCGTTACAAACGCAGTATTTT,CSVLGTGALQTQYF,TRBD1,TRBV29-1,TRBJ2-3
TGTGCCAGCAGCACGCAGCGGACAGGGAGGACCTACGAGCAGTACTTC,CASSTQRTGRTYEQYF,TRBD1,TRBV5-5,TRBJ2-7
TGCGCCAGCAGCCAAGACGGGGGGCAGGACACTGAAGCTTTCTTT,CASSQDGGQDTEAFF,NA,TRBV4-1,TRBJ1-1
TGTGCCAGCTCACCTGGGACAGGGGTCCACGCCGGGGAGCTGTTTTTT,CASSPGTGVHAGELFF,TRBD1,TRBV18,TRBJ2-2
TGTGCCAGCAGCCCCGCTAGCGGGGTTGGAGAGACCCAGTACTTC,CASSPASGVGETQYF,TRBD2,TRBV4-2,TRBJ2-5
TGTGCCAGCAGTTCTCAGGGGTATGAGCAGTTCTTC,CASSSQGYEQFF,NA,TRBV6-6,TRBJ2-1
TGCGCCAGCAGTGAGGGGGCTTCTACTCCCTACGAGCAGTACTTC,CASSEGASTPYEQYF,NA,TRBV10-2,TRBJ2-7
TGTGCCAGCAGCTTGACAGGCACCTCCTACGAGCAGTACTTC,CASSLTGTSYEQYF,NA,TRBV11-3,TRBJ2-7
TGTGCCAGCAGCTCCGGTGGGCAGTTGATGACTAACTACGAGCAGTACTTC,CASSSGGQLMTNYEQYF,NA,TRBV7-9,TRBJ2-7
TGTGCCATCAGTGGAGGCCTCTCTGGCACTGAAGCTTTCTTT,CAISGGLSGTEAFF,NA,TRBV10-3,TRBJ1-1
TGCGCCAGCAGCATCCGGGGCTCCTACGAGCAGTACTTC,CASSIRGSYEQYF,NA,TRBV5-1,TRBJ2-7
TGTGCCTGGGGAACCACCGGGGGCTACAATGAGCAGTTCTTC,CAWGTTGGYNEQFF,NA,TRBV30,TRBJ2-1
TGTGCCAGTAGTATGGACAGGGAAGAGACCCAGTACTTC,CASSMDREETQYF,TRBD1,TRBV19,TRBJ2-5
TGCGCCAGCAGCTCGCCGCCTGGAGGGTCAGATACGCAGTATTTT,CASSSPPGGSDTQYF,NA,TRBV5-1,TRBJ2-3
TGTGCCAGCAGTGTATTGAATCAGCCCCAGCATTTT,CASSVLNQPQHF,NA,TRBV6-1,TRBJ1-5
TGTGCCAGCAGTACAACAGGGGCGGGGACCTACGAGCAGTACTTC,CASSTTGAGTYEQYF,NA,TRBV6-6,TRBJ2-7
TGTGCCAGCAGCTTGGCCGCAGGGTCGGGCTACGAGCAGTACTTC,CASSLAAGSGYEQYF,NA,TRBV5-5,TRBJ2-7
TGTGCCAGCTCACAAGGGACAGAGTCTGAAGCTTTCTTT,CASSQGTESEAFF,TRBD1,TRBV18,TRBJ1-1
TGCGCCAGCAGCTTGGGTTCGGGACAAGTTAACTATGGCTACACCTTC,CASSLGSGQVNYGYTF,NA,TRBV5-1,TRBJ1-2
TGTGCTAGCAGCTGGGGAGCAGGCCAAGAGACCCAGTACTTC,CASSWGAGQETQYF,NA,TRBV7-7,TRBJ2-5
TGTGCCAGCAGTGAATGGGACAGTAATTATAGCAATCAGCCCCAGCATTTT,CASSEWDSNYSNQPQHF,TRBD1,TRBV6-1,TRBJ1-5
TGTGCCAGCAGCGGTGGGAGTTTCTCTGGAAACACCATATATTTT,CASSGGSFSGNTIYF,NA,TRBV9,TRBJ1-3
TGTGCCTGGAGTGTCCGTTGGCCAGGGCCCCTCTCTGAAGCTTTCTTT,CAWSVRWPGPLSEAFF,NA,TRBV30,TRBJ1-1
TGTGCCAGCAGCAAATGGACAGGGAATAATTCACCCCTCCACTTT,CASSKWTGNNSPLHF,TRBD1,TRBV5-6,TRBJ1-6
TGTGCCATCAGGGAGGGGGGCGGCGATCAGCCCCAGCATTTT,CAIREGGGDQPQHF,NA,TRBV10-3,TRBJ1-5
TGTGCCAGCAGCGCACAGGGGGCCAACTATGGCTACACCTTC,CASSAQGANYGYTF,TRBD1,TRBV5-4,TRBJ1-2
TGTGCCAGCAGCTTAGCGTCAGGCGCCTATGGCTACACCTTC,CASSLASGAYGYTF,NA,TRBV7-2,TRBJ1-2
TGTGCCAGCAGCCTAACACGGAACACTGAAGCTTTCTTT,CASSLTRNTEAFF,NA,TRBV14,TRBJ1-1
TGTGCCACCAATCTAGGAGGGTCTGGGGCCAACGTCCTGACTTTC,CATNLGGSGANVLTF,NA,TRBV6-5,TRBJ2-6
TGTGCCAGCAGCCACCCCAGCGCGAGCTCCTACGAGCAGTACTTC,CASSHPSASSYEQYF,NA,TRBV7-8,TRBJ2-7